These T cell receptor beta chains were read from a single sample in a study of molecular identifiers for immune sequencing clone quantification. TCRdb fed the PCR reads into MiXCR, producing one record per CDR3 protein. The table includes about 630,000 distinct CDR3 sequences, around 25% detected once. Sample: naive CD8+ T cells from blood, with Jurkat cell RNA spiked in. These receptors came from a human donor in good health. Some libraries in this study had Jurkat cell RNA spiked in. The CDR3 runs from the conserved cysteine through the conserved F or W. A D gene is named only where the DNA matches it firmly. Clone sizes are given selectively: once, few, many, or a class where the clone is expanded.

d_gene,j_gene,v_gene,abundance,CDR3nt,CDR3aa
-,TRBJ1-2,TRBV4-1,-,TGCGCCAGCAGCCAAGCAGGCGGTATCTACGGCTACACCTTC,CASSQAGGIYGYTF
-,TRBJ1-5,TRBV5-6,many,TGTGCCAGCAGCTTGCGTCAGGGTGATCAGCCCCAGCATTTT,CASSLRQGDQPQHF
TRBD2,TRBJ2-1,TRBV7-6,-,TGTGCCATCAGCCCGGGGACTAGCGGGAGGGACCTGTTCTTC,CAISPGTSGRDLFF
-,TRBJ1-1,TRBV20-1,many,TGCAGTTGTTGGGGGGCAGGTTCGACTGAAGCTTTCTTT,CSCWGAGSTEAFF
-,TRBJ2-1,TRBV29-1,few,TGCAGCGTAGCAGCAGACAATGAGCAGTTCTTC,CSVAADNEQFF
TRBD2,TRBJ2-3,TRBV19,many,TGTGCCAGTAGTATAGATACCCGAGAGACTAGCGGGGGCATCACAGATACGCAGTATTTT,CASSIDTRETSGGITDTQYF
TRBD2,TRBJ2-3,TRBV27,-,TGTGCCAGCAGTTTTGGAACTAGCGGGAGTGGAGATACGCAGTATTTT,CASSFGTSGSGDTQYF
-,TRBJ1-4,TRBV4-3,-,TGCGCCAGCAGCCAAGGTCGTCAGTTGGTATCTAATGAAAAACTGTTTTTT,CASSQGRQLVSNEKLFF
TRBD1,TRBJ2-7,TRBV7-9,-,TGTGCCAGCAGCAATCCCGGGACAGGGGATCCCGAGCAGTACTTC,CASSNPGTGDPEQYF
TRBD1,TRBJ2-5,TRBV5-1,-,TGCGCCAGCGCAGACGGGACAGGGGGTTTAGAGACCCAGTACTTC,CASADGTGGLETQYF
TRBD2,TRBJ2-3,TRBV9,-,TGTGCCAGCAGCGTAGTTGCGGGAGTCACAGATACGCAGTACTTT,CASSVVAGVTDTQYF
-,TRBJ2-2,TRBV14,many,TGTGCCAGCAGTGGCCCTGACAGAATGAACACCGGGGAGCTGTTTTTT,CASSGPDRMNTGELFF
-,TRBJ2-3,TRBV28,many,TGTGCCAGCAGTGACCCGGACGTAACAGATACGCAGTATTTT,CASSDPDVTDTQYF
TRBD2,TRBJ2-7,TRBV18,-,TGTGCCAGCTCACCACCGGAAGCGGGAGGGTCCTACGAGCAGTACTTC,CASSPPEAGGSYEQYF